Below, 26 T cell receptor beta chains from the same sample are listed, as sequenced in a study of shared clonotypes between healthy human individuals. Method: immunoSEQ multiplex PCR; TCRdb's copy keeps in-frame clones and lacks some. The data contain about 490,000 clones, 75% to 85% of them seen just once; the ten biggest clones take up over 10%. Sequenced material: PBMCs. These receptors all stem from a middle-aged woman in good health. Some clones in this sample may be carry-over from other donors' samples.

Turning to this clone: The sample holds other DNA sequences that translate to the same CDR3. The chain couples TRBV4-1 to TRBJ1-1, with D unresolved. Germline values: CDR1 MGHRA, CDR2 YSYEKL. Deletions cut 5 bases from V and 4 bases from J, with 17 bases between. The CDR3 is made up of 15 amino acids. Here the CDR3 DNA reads TGCGCCAGCAGCATCGGCCGGGAGGAGGGCACTGAAGCTTTCTTT. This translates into CASSIGREEGTEAFF.

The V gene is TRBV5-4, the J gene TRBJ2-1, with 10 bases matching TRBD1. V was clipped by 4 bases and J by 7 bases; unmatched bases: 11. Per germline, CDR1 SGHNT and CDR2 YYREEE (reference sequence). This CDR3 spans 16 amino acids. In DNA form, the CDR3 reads TGTGCCAGCAGCCCACCGAGACAGGGGGCTGGAAATGAGCAGTTCTTC. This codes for CASSPPRQGAGNEQFF. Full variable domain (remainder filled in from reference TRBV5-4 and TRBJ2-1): ETGVTQSPTHLIKTRGQQVTLRCSSQSGHNTVSWYQQALGQGPQFIFQYYREEENGRGNFPPRFSGLQFPNYSSELNVNALELDDSALYLCASSPPRQGAGNEQFFGPGTRLTVL.

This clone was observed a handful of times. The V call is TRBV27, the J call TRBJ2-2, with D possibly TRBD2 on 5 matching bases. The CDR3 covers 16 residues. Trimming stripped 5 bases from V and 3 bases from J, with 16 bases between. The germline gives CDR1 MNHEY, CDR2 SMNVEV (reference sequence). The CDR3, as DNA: TGTGCCAGCAGTCCGGGGATGGGAAGATACACCGGGGAGCTGTTTTTT. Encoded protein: CASSPGMGRYTGELFF.

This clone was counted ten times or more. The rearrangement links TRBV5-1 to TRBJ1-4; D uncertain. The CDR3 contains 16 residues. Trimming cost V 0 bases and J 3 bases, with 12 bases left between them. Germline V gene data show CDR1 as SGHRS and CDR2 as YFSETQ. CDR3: CASSLAAGPPNEKLFF. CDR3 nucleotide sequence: TGCGCCAGCAGCTTGGCCGCGGGCCCTCCTAATGAAAAACTGTTTTTT.

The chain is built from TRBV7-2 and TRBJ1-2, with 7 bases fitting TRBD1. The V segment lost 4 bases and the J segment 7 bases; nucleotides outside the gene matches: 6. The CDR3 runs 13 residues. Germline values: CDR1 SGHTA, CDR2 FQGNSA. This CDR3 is CASSSGQAGGYTF. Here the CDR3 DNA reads TGTGCCAGCAGCTCAGGACAGGCGGGTGGCTACACCTTC. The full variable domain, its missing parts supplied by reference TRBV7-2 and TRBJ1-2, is GAGVSQSPSNKVTEKGKDVELRCDPISGHTALYWYRQSLGQGLEFLIYFQGNSAPDKSGLPSDRFSAERTGGSVSTLTIQRTQQEDSAVYLCASSSGQAGGYTFGSGTRLTVV.

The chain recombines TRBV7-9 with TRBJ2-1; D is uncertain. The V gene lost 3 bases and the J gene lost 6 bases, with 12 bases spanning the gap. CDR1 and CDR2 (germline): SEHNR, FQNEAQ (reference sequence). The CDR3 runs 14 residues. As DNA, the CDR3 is TGTGCCAGCAGCTTGGGCCTAGAAGGCAATGAGCAGTTCTTC. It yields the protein CASSLGLEGNEQFF.

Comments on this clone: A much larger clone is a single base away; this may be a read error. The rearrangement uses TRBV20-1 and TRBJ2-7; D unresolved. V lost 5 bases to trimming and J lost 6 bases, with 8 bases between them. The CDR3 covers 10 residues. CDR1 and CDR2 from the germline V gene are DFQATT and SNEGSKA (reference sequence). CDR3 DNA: TGCAGTGCTGGGCGGTGCGAGCAGTACTTC. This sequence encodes CSAGRCEQYF.

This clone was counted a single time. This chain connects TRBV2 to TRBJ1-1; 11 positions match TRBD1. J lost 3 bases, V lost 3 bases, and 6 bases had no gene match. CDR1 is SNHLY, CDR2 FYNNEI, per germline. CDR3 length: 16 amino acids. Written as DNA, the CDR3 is TGTGCCAGCAGTGACTTGGACAGGGGGCCTGACACTGAAGCTTTCTTT. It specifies CASSDLDRGPDTEAFF. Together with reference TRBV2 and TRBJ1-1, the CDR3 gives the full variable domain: EPEVTQTPSHQVTQMGQEVILRCVPISNHLYFYWYRQILGQKVEFLVSFYNNEISEKSEIFDDQFSVERPDGSNFTLKIRSTKLEDSAMYFCASSDLDRGPDTEAFFGQGTRLTVV.

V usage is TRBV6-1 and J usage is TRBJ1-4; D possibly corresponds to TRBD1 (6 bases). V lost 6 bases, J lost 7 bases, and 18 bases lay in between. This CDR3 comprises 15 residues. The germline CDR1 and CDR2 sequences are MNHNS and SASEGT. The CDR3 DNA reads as TGTGCCAGCAGAAGTCCGGGACACCCCCCTGAAAAACTGTTTTTT. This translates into CASRSPGHPPEKLFF.

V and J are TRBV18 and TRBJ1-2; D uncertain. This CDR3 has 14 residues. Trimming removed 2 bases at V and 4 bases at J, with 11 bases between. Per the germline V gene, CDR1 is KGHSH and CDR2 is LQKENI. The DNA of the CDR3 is TGTGCCAGCTCACCATCCGGGGAAGTCTATGGCTACACCTTC. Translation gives CASSPSGEVYGYTF.

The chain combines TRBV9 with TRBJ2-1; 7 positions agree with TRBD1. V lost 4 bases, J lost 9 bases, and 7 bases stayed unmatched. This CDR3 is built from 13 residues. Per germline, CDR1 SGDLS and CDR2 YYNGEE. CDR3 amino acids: CASSTTTGTEQFF. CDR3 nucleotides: TGTGCCAGCAGCACCACGACAGGGACTGAGCAGTTCTTC.

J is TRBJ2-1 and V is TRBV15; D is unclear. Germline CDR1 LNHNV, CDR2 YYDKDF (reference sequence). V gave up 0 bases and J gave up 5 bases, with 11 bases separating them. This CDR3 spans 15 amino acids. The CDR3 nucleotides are TGTGCCACCAGCAGAGATTCGAACACCCACAATGAGCAGTTCTTC. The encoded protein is CATSRDSNTHNEQFF.

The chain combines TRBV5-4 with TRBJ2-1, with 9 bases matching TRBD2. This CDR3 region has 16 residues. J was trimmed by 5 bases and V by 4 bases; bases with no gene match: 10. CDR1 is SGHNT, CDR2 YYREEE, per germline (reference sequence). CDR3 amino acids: CASSPLTSGQNNEQFF. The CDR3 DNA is TGTGCCAGCAGCCCTCTGACTAGCGGCCAGAACAATGAGCAGTTCTTC.

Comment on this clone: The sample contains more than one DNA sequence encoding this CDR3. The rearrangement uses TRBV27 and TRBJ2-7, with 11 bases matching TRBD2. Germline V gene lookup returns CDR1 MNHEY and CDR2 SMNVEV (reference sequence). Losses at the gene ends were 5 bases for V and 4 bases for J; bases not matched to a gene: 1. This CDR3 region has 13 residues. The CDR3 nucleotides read TGTGCCAGCAGTCTAGCGGGAGGTTACGAGCAGTACTTC. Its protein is CASSLAGGYEQYF.

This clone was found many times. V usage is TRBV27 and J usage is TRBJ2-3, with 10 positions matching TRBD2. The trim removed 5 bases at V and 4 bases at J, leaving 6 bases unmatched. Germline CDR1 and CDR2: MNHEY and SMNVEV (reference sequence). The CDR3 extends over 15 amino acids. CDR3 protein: CASSSGTSAADTQYF. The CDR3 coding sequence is TGTGCCAGCAGTAGCGGGACTAGCGCGGCAGATACGCAGTATTTT.

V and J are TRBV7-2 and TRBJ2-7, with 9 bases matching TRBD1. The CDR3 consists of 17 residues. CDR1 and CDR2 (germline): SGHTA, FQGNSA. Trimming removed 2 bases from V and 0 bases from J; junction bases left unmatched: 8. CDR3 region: CASSLMAGQGGSYEQYF. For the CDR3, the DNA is TGTGCCAGCAGCTTAATGGCGGGACAGGGCGGCTCCTACGAGCAGTACTTC.

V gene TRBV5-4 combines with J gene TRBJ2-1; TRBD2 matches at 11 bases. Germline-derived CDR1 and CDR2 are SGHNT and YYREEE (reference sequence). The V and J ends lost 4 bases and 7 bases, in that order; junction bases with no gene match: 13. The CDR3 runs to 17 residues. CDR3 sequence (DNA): TGTGCCAGCAGCCCGATGACTAGCGGGACAGGGTGGAATGAGCAGTTCTTC. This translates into CASSPMTSGTGWNEQFF.

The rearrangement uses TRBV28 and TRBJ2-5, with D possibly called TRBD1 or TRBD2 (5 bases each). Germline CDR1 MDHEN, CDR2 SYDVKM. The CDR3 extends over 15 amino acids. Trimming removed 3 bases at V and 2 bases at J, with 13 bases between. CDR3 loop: CASSFPPGRQETQYF. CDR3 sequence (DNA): TGTGCCAGCAGTTTCCCCCCGGGACGGCAAGAGACCCAGTACTTC.

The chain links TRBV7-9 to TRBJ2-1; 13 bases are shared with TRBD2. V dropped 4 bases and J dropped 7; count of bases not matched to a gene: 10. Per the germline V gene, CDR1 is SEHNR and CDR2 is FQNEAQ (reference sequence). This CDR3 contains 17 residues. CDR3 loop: CASSSSGLAGARNEQFF. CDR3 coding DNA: TGTGCCAGCAGCTCCTCTGGACTAGCGGGAGCTCGGAATGAGCAGTTCTTC.

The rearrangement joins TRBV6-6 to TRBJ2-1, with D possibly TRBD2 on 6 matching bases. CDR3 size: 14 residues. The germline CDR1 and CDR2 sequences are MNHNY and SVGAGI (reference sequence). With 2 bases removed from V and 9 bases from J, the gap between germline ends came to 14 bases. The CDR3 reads CASSYLRQEGEQFF. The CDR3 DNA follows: TGTGCCAGCAGTTACCTCAGGCAGGAGGGTGAGCAGTTCTTC.

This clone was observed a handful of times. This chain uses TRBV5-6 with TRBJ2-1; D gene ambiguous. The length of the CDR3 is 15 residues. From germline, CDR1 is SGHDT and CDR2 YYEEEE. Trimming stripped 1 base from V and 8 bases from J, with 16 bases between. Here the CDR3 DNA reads TGTGCCAGCAGCTTGACCCGGGCCCAACGCCATGAGCAGTTCTTC. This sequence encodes CASSLTRAQRHEQFF. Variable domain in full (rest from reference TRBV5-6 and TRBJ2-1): DAGVTQSPTHLIKTRGQQVTLRCSPKSGHDTVSWYQQALGQGPQFIFQYYEEEERQRGNFPDRFSGHQFPNYSSELNVNALLLGDSALYLCASSLTRAQRHEQFFGPGTRLTVL.

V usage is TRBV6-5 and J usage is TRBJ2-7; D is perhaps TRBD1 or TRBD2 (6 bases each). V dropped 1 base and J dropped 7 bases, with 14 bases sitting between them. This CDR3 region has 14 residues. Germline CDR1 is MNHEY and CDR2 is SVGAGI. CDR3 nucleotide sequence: TGTGCCAGCAGTTACTATCCGGGGGCGGGGGAGCAGTACTTC. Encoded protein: CASSYYPGAGEQYF.

The CDR3 DNA follows: TGTGCCAGCTCACCACGGAAGGTTACCGGGGAGACCCAGTACTTC. Translating gives CASSPRKVTGETQYF. The rearrangement links TRBV18 to TRBJ2-5; D uncertain. The V end was cut by 1 base, the J end by 5 bases, with 14 bases between. The V gene's germline CDR1 is KGHSH and CDR2 LQKENI. The CDR3 covers 15 residues.

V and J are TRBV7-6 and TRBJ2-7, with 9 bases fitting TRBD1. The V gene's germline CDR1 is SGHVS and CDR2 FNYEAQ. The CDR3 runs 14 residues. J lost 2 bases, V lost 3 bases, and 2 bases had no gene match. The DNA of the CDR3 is TGTGCCAGCAGCTTGGGGACAGGGACCTACGAGCAGTACTTC. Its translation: CASSLGTGTYEQYF.

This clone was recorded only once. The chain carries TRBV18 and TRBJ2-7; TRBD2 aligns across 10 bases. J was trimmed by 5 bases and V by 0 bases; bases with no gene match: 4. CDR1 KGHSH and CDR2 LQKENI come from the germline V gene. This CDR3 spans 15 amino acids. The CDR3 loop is CASSPPGLATDEQYF. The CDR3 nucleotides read TGTGCCAGCTCACCACCGGGACTAGCGACGGACGAGCAGTACTTC.

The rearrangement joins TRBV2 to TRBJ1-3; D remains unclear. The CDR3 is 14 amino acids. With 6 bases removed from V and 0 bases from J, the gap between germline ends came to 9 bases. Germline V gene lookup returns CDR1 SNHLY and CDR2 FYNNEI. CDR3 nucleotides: TGTGCCAGCAGGCCAGGCTTCTCTGGAAACACCATATATTTT. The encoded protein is CASRPGFSGNTIYF.